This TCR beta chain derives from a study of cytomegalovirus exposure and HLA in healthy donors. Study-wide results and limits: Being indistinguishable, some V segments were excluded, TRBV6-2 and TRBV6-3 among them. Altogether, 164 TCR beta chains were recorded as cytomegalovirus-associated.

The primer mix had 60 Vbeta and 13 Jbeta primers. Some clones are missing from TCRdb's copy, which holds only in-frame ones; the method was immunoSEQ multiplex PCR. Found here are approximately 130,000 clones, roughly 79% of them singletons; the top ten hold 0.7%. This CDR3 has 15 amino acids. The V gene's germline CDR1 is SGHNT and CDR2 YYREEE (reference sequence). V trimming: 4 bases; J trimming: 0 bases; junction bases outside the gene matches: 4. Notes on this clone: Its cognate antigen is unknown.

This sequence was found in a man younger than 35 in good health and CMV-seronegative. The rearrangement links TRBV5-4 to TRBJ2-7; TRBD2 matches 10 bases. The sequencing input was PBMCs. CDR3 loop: CASSTRLAGSYEQYF. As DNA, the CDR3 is TGTGCCAGCAGCACCAGACTAGCGGGCTCCTACGAGCAGTACTTC.